This TCR beta chain was sequenced during a study of human T cells and chemical hapten exposure. Via MiXCR, TCRdb re-called the RACE reads, giving one row per CDR3 protein. The sample has around 80,000 distinct CDR3 sequences, 7% to 9% seen once. In germline, CDR1 is MGHDK, CDR2 SYGVNS. Between the trimmed V and J ends, which lost 2 bases and 5 bases, there was a span of 18 bases. This CDR3 has 16 amino acids. Regarding time point: healthy volunteer bleed at 6 weeks. Whole blood that had not been fractionated was the source of extracted total RNA. The V call is TRBV25-1, the J call TRBJ1-2; weak D call: TRBD1 (5 bases). This receptor was taken from a male donor in good health. Some clones in this sample may be carry-over from other donors' samples. The sequenced sample was whole blood. The DNA for the CDR3 is TGTGCCAGCAGTGAAGGGGGTAGAGGGAGAACGTATGGCTACACCTTC. This codes for CASSEGGRGRTYGYTF.